This is a list of T cell receptor beta chains from one sample in a study of blood T cell repertoires in COVID-19. TCRdb keeps only in-frame clones here, not all; method: immunoSEQ multiplex PCR. Of a few hundred thousand clones in the sample, more than 75% are singletons; the top ten hold approximately 1%. The sample consisted of peripheral blood. All receptors come from a human donor with acute or convalescent COVID-19. The donor label of this sample is uncertain. Both conserved end residues are part of each CDR3. The order of the fields is J gene, clone size, D gene, V gene, CDR3 protein, CDR3 DNA. A D gene is named only where the DNA matches it firmly. For some rows the clone size is stated as once, few or many, or as a class when expanded; others skip it.

TRBJ2-3,NA,NA,TRBV18,CASSIGLTDTQYF,TGTGCCAGCTCAATTGGACTTACAGATACGCAGTATTTT
TRBJ2-1,NA,NA,TRBV21-1,CASSKTLYRPSSGSPYNEQFF,TGTGCCAGCAGCAAAACCCTCTACCGTCCATCTAGCGGGAGCCCCTACAATGAGCAGTTCTTC
TRBJ2-7,NA,TRBD2,TRBV5-5,CASSVATSGGVYEQYF,TGTGCCAGCAGCGTGGCGACTAGCGGGGGAGTGTACGAGCAGTACTTC
TRBJ1-4,NA,NA,TRBV7-9,CASSLGGSSEKLFF,TGTGCCAGCAGCTTAGGGGGCAGCTCTGAAAAACTGTTTTTT
TRBJ2-2,few,TRBD1,TRBV5-1,CASSYLGTGDTGELFF,TGCGCCAGCAGCTATTTGGGGACAGGGGACACCGGGGAGCTGTTTTTT
TRBJ2-2,NA,NA,TRBV30,CAWSATGGELFF,TGTGCCTGGAGTGCTACCGGCGGGGAGCTGTTTTTT
TRBJ2-4,NA,TRBD1,TRBV19,CASRTGYGRGKNIQYF,TGTGCCAGTAGGACAGGGTATGGACGGGGAAAAAACATTCAGTACTTC
TRBJ2-6,NA,NA,TRBV19,CASTTTSSGANVLTF,TGTGCCAGTACCACGACTAGTTCGGGGGCCAACGTCCTGACTTTC
TRBJ2-1,NA,TRBD2,TRBV9,CASSVAGGSYNEQFF,TGTGCCAGCAGCGTAGCGGGAGGGTCCTACAATGAGCAGTTCTTC
TRBJ1-2,NA,NA,TRBV7-9,CASSPDTAFGYTF,TGTGCCAGCAGCCCCGACACCGCCTTTGGCTACACCTTC
TRBJ1-1,NA,TRBD1,TRBV11-2,CASRETGLNTEAFF,TGTGCCAGCAGGGAGACAGGGTTGAACACTGAAGCTTTCTTT
TRBJ1-2,NA,NA,TRBV5-1,CASSKDSGPNYGYTF,TGCGCCAGCAGCAAGGACAGCGGTCCTAACTATGGCTACACCTTC
TRBJ1-2,NA,NA,TRBV20-1,CSATRDNGYTF,TGCAGTGCTACCCGGGATAATGGCTACACCTTC
TRBJ1-1,NA,NA,TRBV5-1,CASSLPGGTEAFF,TGCGCCAGCAGCTTGCCGGGTGGCACTGAAGCTTTCTTT
TRBJ2-7,NA,TRBD1,TRBV5-1,CASSLGRGRQNEQYF,TGCGCCAGCAGCTTGGGCAGGGGGCGTCAGAACGAGCAGTACTTC
TRBJ1-4,NA,NA,TRBV19,CASSIRNRATNEKLFF,TGTGCCAGTAGTATTCGCAACAGGGCGACTAATGAAAAACTGTTTTTT
TRBJ1-1,NA,TRBD1,TRBV29-1,CSVTPGQGLEAFF,TGCAGCGTAACCCCGGGACAGGGACTTGAAGCTTTCTTT
TRBJ2-3,NA,NA,TRBV18,CASSPRLGETDTQYF,TGTGCCAGCTCACCACGCCTAGGTGAGACAGATACGCAGTATTTT
TRBJ1-2,NA,TRBD1,TRBV6-1,CASSEAGGYVNYGYTF,TGTGCCAGCAGTGAGGCAGGGGGCTATGTTAACTATGGCTACACCTTC
TRBJ1-5,NA,NA,TRBV5-1,CASSLGGGASNQPQHF,TGCGCCAGCAGCTTGGGAGGGGGGGCAAGCAATCAGCCCCAGCATTTT
TRBJ2-5,NA,TRBD1,TRBV7-9,CASSYGQGARTQYF,TGTGCCAGCAGCTATGGACAGGGGGCGCGGACCCAGTACTTC
TRBJ2-7,NA,NA,TRBV7-9,CASSPLGSYEQYF,TGTGCCAGCAGCCCACTAGGGTCCTACGAGCAGTACTTC
TRBJ1-5,NA,NA,TRBV28,CASSSQKDYRMGQPQHF,TGTGCCAGCAGTTCCCAAAAGGACTATCGAATGGGGCAGCCCCAGCATTTT
TRBJ2-7,few,NA,TRBV28,CASRPSSYEQYF,TGTGCCAGCAGACCTAGCTCCTACGAGCAGTACTTC
TRBJ1-5,NA,NA,TRBV6-1,CASSEYQKNSNQPQHF,TGTGCCAGCAGTGAGTATCAGAAGAATAGCAATCAGCCCCAGCATTTT
TRBJ1-3,NA,NA,TRBV9,CASSVATGNSYSGNTIYF,TGTGCCAGCAGCGTAGCTACGGGGAACAGCTACTCTGGAAACACCATATATTTT
TRBJ2-7,NA,NA,TRBV18,CASSFTSGTTYEQYF,TGTGCCAGCTCTTTCACAAGCGGAACTACCTACGAGCAGTACTTC
TRBJ2-3,NA,NA,TRBV7-2,CASSVGGPVDTQYF,TGTGCCAGCAGCGTCGGGGGGCCAGTAGATACGCAGTATTTT
TRBJ2-7,NA,NA,TRBV7-9,CASSLTGLRGEQYF,TGTGCCAGCAGCTTAACAGGGCTGAGAGGGGAGCAGTACTTC
TRBJ2-1,NA,TRBD2,TRBV29-1,CSVSSGGSYNEQFF,TGCAGCGTTTCTAGCGGGGGCTCCTACAATGAGCAGTTCTTC
TRBJ1-5,NA,NA,TRBV19,CASSMGLQKPPQHF,TGTGCCAGTAGTATGGGACTGCAAAAGCCGCCCCAGCATTTT
TRBJ1-4,NA,NA,TRBV7-9,CASSLLSGGYEKLFF,TGTGCCAGCAGCTTATTATCGGGAGGATATGAAAAACTGTTTTTT
TRBJ1-1,once,NA,TRBV19,CASSIQGQGNTEAFF,TGTGCCAGTAGTATTCAGGGCCAGGGGAACACTGAAGCTTTCTTT
TRBJ1-1,few,TRBD1,TRBV7-9,CASSRHRGRREAFF,TGTGCCAGCAGTCGTCACAGGGGTAGGCGTGAAGCTTTCTTT
TRBJ2-1,NA,TRBD2,TRBV28,CASHASGSKFEQFF,TGTGCCAGCCACGCTAGCGGGAGTAAGTTTGAGCAGTTCTTC
TRBJ2-7,NA,TRBD1,TRBV5-6,CASSYLGQGFHEQYF,TGTGCCAGCAGCTACCTGGGACAGGGTTTCCACGAGCAGTACTTC
TRBJ1-1,NA,NA,TRBV7-9,CASSLRGERTEAFF,TGTGCCAGCAGCTTACGGGGGGAAAGGACTGAAGCTTTCTTT
TRBJ1-1,NA,NA,TRBV4-1,CASSQAPRVDTEAFF,TGCGCCAGCAGCCAAGCGCCCAGGGTCGACACTGAAGCTTTCTTT
TRBJ1-1,NA,TRBD1,TRBV5-1,CASSSVDRGRVTEAFF,TGCGCCAGCAGCTCAGTGGACAGGGGGCGCGTCACTGAAGCTTTCTTT
TRBJ2-3,NA,TRBD2,TRBV11-2,CASSPSRGLAGTDTQYF,TGTGCCAGCAGCCCATCACGCGGACTAGCGGGCACAGATACGCAGTATTTT
TRBJ2-7,NA,NA,TRBV29-1,CSVEGRPYEQYF,TGCAGCGTTGAAGGGAGACCCTACGAGCAGTACTTC
TRBJ1-4,NA,NA,TRBV27,CAAGPSTNEKLFF,TGTGCGGCAGGTCCCTCAACTAATGAAAAACTGTTTTTT
TRBJ2-1,NA,TRBD1,TRBV7-9,CASSLVFRDRLFF,TGTGCCAGCAGCTTAGTTTTCCGGGACAGGCTGTTCTTC
TRBJ2-1,few,NA,TRBV29-1,CSSRQYNEQFF,TGCAGCAGTCGCCAGTACAATGAGCAGTTCTTC
TRBJ2-3,NA,NA,TRBV6-6,CASRDNFSTDTQYF,TGTGCCAGCAGGGACAACTTTAGCACAGATACGCAGTATTTT
TRBJ1-6,NA,TRBD1,TRBV7-8,CASSLDRQGYNSPLHF,TGTGCCAGCAGCTTAGACAGACAGGGCTACAATTCACCCCTCCACTTT
TRBJ1-5,NA,TRBD1,TRBV28,CASSNRDRGISNQPQHF,TGTGCCAGCAGTAACCGGGACAGGGGGATCAGCAATCAGCCCCAGCATTTT
TRBJ2-7,once,TRBD2,TRBV6-6,CASGASGRKYEQYF,TGTGCCAGCGGGGCTAGCGGGAGAAAATACGAGCAGTACTTC
TRBJ2-7,NA,NA,TRBV18,CASSPQNGGYEQYF,TGTGCCAGCTCACCACAGAATGGCGGCTACGAGCAGTACTTC
TRBJ1-5,NA,NA,TRBV10-1,CASRRSETGVKGYSNQPQHF,TGCGCCAGCAGGAGGAGCGAGACAGGAGTAAAGGGGTATAGCAATCAGCCCCAGCATTTT
TRBJ1-1,NA,NA,TRBV16,CASSPWSDEEAFF,TGTGCCAGCAGCCCTTGGAGTGATGAAGAAGCTTTCTTT
TRBJ1-5,NA,TRBD1,TRBV7-2,CASSPGTANSNQPQHF,TGTGCCAGCAGCCCCGGGACAGCAAATAGCAATCAGCCCCAGCATTTT
TRBJ2-5,NA,TRBD2,TRBV29-1,CSVGEGKAETQYF,TGCAGCGTTGGGGAGGGGAAGGCGGAGACCCAGTACTTC
TRBJ2-7,NA,NA,TRBV11-1,CASSQPPGQGRYEQYF,TGTGCCAGCAGCCAACCCCCGGGACAAGGGCGCTACGAGCAGTACTTC
TRBJ1-3,once,NA,TRBV7-2,CASSPAGVPGNTIYF,TGTGCCAGCAGCCCAGCAGGGGTTCCTGGAAACACCATATATTTT
TRBJ2-7,NA,TRBD2,TRBV11-2,CASSLQSGGYEQYF,TGTGCCAGCAGCTTACAATCGGGGGGCTACGAGCAGTACTTC
TRBJ1-1,NA,TRBD1,TRBV25-1,CASSRGLNTEAFF,TGTGCCAGCAGCAGGGGGCTGAACACTGAAGCTTTCTTT
TRBJ1-2,NA,NA,TRBV4-1,CASSQGGRGVTYGYTF,TGCGCCAGCAGCCAAGGGGGTCGGGGGGTAACCTATGGCTACACCTTC
TRBJ1-6,few,NA,TRBV5-1,CASSLVLNSPLHF,TGCGCCAGCAGCTTGGTTCTTAATTCACCCCTCCACTTT
TRBJ1-5,NA,NA,TRBV28,CASSLGQGTLRQPQHF,TGTGCCAGCAGTTTAGGGCAGGGGACCCTTAGACAGCCCCAGCATTTT